These T cell receptor beta chains were read from a single sample in a study of human T cells and chemical hapten exposure. Using its own MiXCR run on the RACE reads, TCRdb lists one record per CDR3 protein. Of some 300,000 distinct CDR3 sequences in the sample, approximately 5.8% are singletons; the top ten hold 7% to 10%. The sample in question was whole blood, obtained in connection with sensitization to the hapten diphenylcyclopropenone (DPC). These receptor sequences come from a woman aged 18-29 years with alopecia areata. Some clones in this sample may be carry-over from other donors' samples. CDR3s include the opening cysteine and the closing phenylalanine or tryptophan. Each record gives: V gene, J gene, clone size, D gene, CDR3 DNA, CDR3 protein. D genes are given only for firm matches. Expanded clones are given a class, and other clones once, few, many or no size at all.

v_gene: TRBV7-8
j_gene: TRBJ1-5
abundance: NA
d_gene: NA
CDR3nt: TGTGCCAGCAGCTTAGACGGTCGGACCCCCCAGCATTTT
CDR3aa: CASSLDGRTPQHF

v_gene: TRBV6-6
j_gene: TRBJ2-3
abundance: NA
d_gene: NA
CDR3nt: TGTGCCAGCAGTTACTCGACGGCAGATACGCAGTATTTT
CDR3aa: CASSYSTADTQYF

v_gene: TRBV4-3
j_gene: TRBJ1-1
abundance: NA
d_gene: NA
CDR3nt: TGCGCCAGCAGCCAGGCCCAGGGCGGGGGGAACACTGAAGCTTTCTTT
CDR3aa: CASSQAQGGGNTEAFF

v_gene: TRBV6-5
j_gene: TRBJ2-2
abundance: few
d_gene: NA
CDR3nt: TGTGCCAGCAGTCCCCTCGTTGGCACCGGGGAGCTGTTTTTT
CDR3aa: CASSPLVGTGELFF

v_gene: TRBV24-1
j_gene: TRBJ2-3
abundance: NA
d_gene: TRBD2
CDR3nt: TGTGCCTCCCGTCAATGTAGGAGACTAGCGGGCTTCACAGATACGCAGTATTTT
CDR3aa: CASRQCRRLAGFTDTQYF

v_gene: TRBV9
j_gene: TRBJ2-2
abundance: NA
d_gene: NA
CDR3nt: TGTGCCAGCAGCGCGCGGGACGGTTTGAACACCGGGGAGCTGTTTTTT
CDR3aa: CASSARDGLNTGELFF

v_gene: TRBV6-2/TRBV6-3
j_gene: TRBJ2-7
abundance: NA
d_gene: NA
CDR3nt: TGTGCCAGCAGAAAGACAGCCCTCTACGAGCAGTACTTC
CDR3aa: CASRKTALYEQYF

v_gene: TRBV7-2
j_gene: TRBJ2-3
abundance: many
d_gene: NA
CDR3nt: TGTGCCAGCAGCTTAGAGGTTGGCACAGATACGCAGTATTTT
CDR3aa: CASSLEVGTDTQYF

v_gene: TRBV6-5
j_gene: TRBJ1-2
abundance: many
d_gene: NA
CDR3nt: TGTGCCAGCATGAGGAGGGTGGGCTATGGCTACACCTTC
CDR3aa: CASMRRVGYGYTF

v_gene: TRBV7-9
j_gene: TRBJ2-7
abundance: many
d_gene: TRBD1
CDR3nt: TGTGCCAGCAGCTTAGAGTTTGGGGACAGTCCCTACGAGCAGTACTTC
CDR3aa: CASSLEFGDSPYEQYF

v_gene: TRBV6-5
j_gene: TRBJ2-5
abundance: NA
d_gene: TRBD2
CDR3nt: TGTGCCAGCAGTTATTCTCCTAGCGGGGGCGGGACCCAGTACTTC
CDR3aa: CASSYSPSGGGTQYF